This section outlines one T cell receptor (beta chain) sequence together with its context. As yet, its antigen is unknown. Germline V gene sequence: CDR1 LNHDA, CDR2 SQIVND (reference sequence). The CDR3 length is 14 residues. V dropped 8 bases and J dropped 3 bases, with 17 bases sitting between them. The sample originates from a study of T cell repertoires in cytomegalovirus infection. MiXCR, applied by TCRdb to the reads, yields one record per CDR3 protein. This table holds about 140,000 distinct CDR3 sequences, roughly a third found once. This material consisted of CD8+ T cells from cultured PBMCs, taken from culture after CMV antigen stimulation. The TCR comes from a human donor in good health (CMV status not recorded). Some clones in this sample may be carry-over from other donors' samples. V is TRBV19 and J is TRBJ2-7; no clear D gene. The CDR3 DNA reads as TGTGCCAGTTCCCCCGACGGAAACGGCTACGAGCAGTACTTC. Encoded protein: CASSPDGNGYEQYF.